The source of this TCR beta chain is a study of graft-versus-host responses after intestinal transplantation. Study information: Those transplanted obtained multivisceral, liver-intestinal, or isolated intestinal grafts. Once they had received anti-thymocyte globulin induction, all recipients took tacrolimus and steroids for two to three years. Findings and limits, study-wide: The marrow of recipients harbored GvH clones, and ileum or blood showed some of them first.

Generated by immunoSEQ multiplex PCR, the TCRdb table keeps only in-frame clones and is missing some. The profile covers roughly 4,700 clones, with 25% to 30% appearing a single time and roughly 7.2% taken by the ten largest. The CDR3 has 13 residues. Germline CDR1 and CDR2: SEHNR and FQNEAQ (reference sequence). Trimming removed 5 bases at V and 7 bases at J, with 14 bases between. The authors combined 200,000 CFSE-labeled responder cells with 200,000 irradiated, violet-dye-labeled stimulator cells in plates. Researchers sorted proliferating CFSE-low CD3+CD4+ and CD3+CD8+ responders once the reaction had finished.

The sequence was obtained from a human patient who received an intestinal transplant. Sequenced material: alloreactive CD8+ T cells from a mixed lymphocyte reaction culture, taken before intestinal transplant. Subset described: CFSE-low proliferating T cells sorted from roughly 6-day pre-transplant mixed lymphocyte reaction (GvH or HvG direction). This sequence joins TRBV7-9 and TRBJ2-5; no clear D gene. CDR3 protein: CASSPPLEGTQYF. The CDR3 DNA reads as TGTGCCAGCAGCCCCCCCCTTGAAGGGACCCAGTACTTC.